The 19 T cell receptor beta chains below come from one sample, sequenced in a study of cytomegalovirus exposure and HLA in healthy donors. Libraries were prepared by immunoSEQ multiplex PCR; TCRdb keeps only in-frame clonotypes and omits some of them. The table records under 150,000 clones, roughly nine tenths of them present only once. Source material: PBMCs. These receptors originate from a man aged 18 to 35 in good health and CMV-seronegative.

J is TRBJ1-1 and V is TRBV7-2; TRBD1 is a possible D gene (6 bases). This CDR3 spans 17 amino acids. The germline V gene encodes CDR1 SGHTA and CDR2 FQGNSA. V was pared by 7 bases and J by 1 base, with 22 bases between. The CDR3 is CASTSGGGAPKNTEAFF. The DNA of the CDR3 is TGTGCCAGCACCTCTGGGGGCGGAGCCCCCAAGAACACTGAAGCTTTCTTT.

The rearrangement links TRBV6-1 to TRBJ1-2; D call uncertain. Trimming took 1 base from V and 6 from J, leaving 15 bases between them. Germline values: CDR1 MNHNS, CDR2 SASEGT. The CDR3 sequence is 15 residues long. The CDR3 is CASSEGAHESDGYTF. The CDR3 region has the DNA TGTGCCAGCAGTGAAGGCGCCCACGAGAGCGATGGCTACACCTTC.

The chain joins TRBV2 to TRBJ1-1, with D hard to call. There are 14 residues in the CDR3. The germline V and J ends were trimmed by 6 bases and 4 bases, with 15 bases remaining between them. The germline V gene has CDR1 SNHLY and CDR2 FYNNEI. The CDR3 is CASRDSGSPTEAFF. The CDR3 DNA reads as TGTGCCAGCAGGGACTCGGGGTCCCCCACTGAAGCTTTCTTT.

The chain has TRBV19 and TRBJ1-2; D may be TRBD1 (5 bases). CDR3 length: 12 amino acids. Germline values: CDR1 LNHDA, CDR2 SQIVND (reference sequence). Trimming left V 5 bases short and J 2 bases short, with 6 bases between. CDR3 sequence (DNA): TGTGCCAGTAGTGGGGCGAACTATGGCTACACCTTC. This encodes CASSGANYGYTF.

CDR3 region: CASSFRTGVYEQFF. The CDR3 region has the DNA TGTGCCAGCAGCTTCCGGACAGGGGTATATGAGCAGTTCTTC. The chain joins TRBV7-8 to TRBJ2-1; 9 bases line up with TRBD1. Germline assignment: CDR1 SGHVS and CDR2 FQNEAQ. The CDR3 has 14 residues. V gave up 3 bases and J gave up 8 bases; unmatched junction bases: 5.

The CDR3 DNA sequence: TGCGCCAGCAGCCAAGATCCAGGGGATGGAGAAAAACTGTTTTTT. Its protein is CASSQDPGDGEKLFF. This chain links TRBV4-1 with TRBJ1-4, with D tentatively TRBD1 (6 bases). The V gene lost 0 bases and the J gene lost 8 bases, with 13 bases spanning the gap. Germline V gene sequence: CDR1 MGHRA, CDR2 YSYEKL. The length of the CDR3 is 15 residues.

The J gene is TRBJ1-5, the V gene TRBV15, with TRBD1 as a possible D gene (6 bases). Germline assignment: CDR1 LNHNV and CDR2 YYDKDF (reference sequence). The CDR3 loop spans 15 amino acids. V lost 0 bases and J 7 bases, leaving 13 bases between the germline ends. The CDR3 loop reads CATSRDSRGSQPQHF. The CDR3 coding sequence is TGTGCCACCAGCAGAGATAGTAGGGGGAGCCAGCCCCAGCATTTT.

The sample holds a few counts of this clone. V gene TRBV28 combines with J gene TRBJ2-7, with 9 bases that match TRBD2. With V trimmed by 5 bases and J by 0 bases, 2 bases remained unmatched. CDR1 is MDHEN and CDR2 is SYDVKM in the germline V gene. CDR3 length: 14 residues. The CDR3 is CASSLSGSSYEQYF. The CDR3 DNA follows: TGTGCCAGCAGTCTTAGCGGGAGCTCCTACGAGCAGTACTTC.

The V gene is TRBV2, the J gene TRBJ2-7, with a weak D call TRBD2 (5 bases). This CDR3 is built from 17 residues. V lost 7 bases, J lost 1 base, and 23 bases lay in between. Germline loops: CDR1 SNHLY, CDR2 FYNNEI. CDR3 in DNA: TGTGCCAGCACGGGGTATCGGCTACTACGGGATTCCTACGAGCAGTACTTC. As protein: CASTGYRLLRDSYEQYF.

The rearrangement links TRBV6-6 to TRBJ2-5; weak D call: TRBD2 (7 bases). Per germline, CDR1 MNHNY and CDR2 SVGAGI (reference sequence). The CDR3 totals 12 residues. The V end lost 8 bases, the J end lost 5 bases, and 12 bases lay between the germline ends. Here the CDR3 reads CASGGAGETQYF. The CDR3 nucleotides are TGTGCCAGCGGGGGGGCGGGGGAGACCCAGTACTTC.

The J gene is TRBJ2-5, the V gene TRBV27, with 12 nucleotides matching TRBD1. Germline CDR1 and CDR2: MNHEY and SMNVEV (reference sequence). The CDR3 runs 15 residues. V lost 2 bases, J lost 4 bases, and 2 bases stayed unmatched. Here the CDR3 reads CASSLGDRGRETQYF. The CDR3 nucleotides are TGTGCCAGCAGTTTAGGGGACAGGGGGCGAGAGACCCAGTACTTC.

This chain connects TRBV5-1 to TRBJ2-1, with TRBD2 identical over 7 bases. CDR3 size: 13 residues. The germline V gene has CDR1 SGHRS and CDR2 YFSETQ. V dropped 4 bases and J dropped 8; count of bases not matched to a gene: 6. The CDR3 sequence is CASSGNGRYEQFF. CDR3 DNA sequence: TGCGCCAGCAGCGGTAACGGGAGGTATGAGCAGTTCTTC.

CDR3 sequence (DNA): TGTGCCAGCAGTTCCCCCAGGGAGGTATACACTGAAGCTTTCTTT. It encodes CASSSPREVYTEAFF. This sequence joins TRBV28 and TRBJ1-1; tentatively, D is TRBD1 (5 bases). The CDR3 runs to 15 residues. V dropped 4 bases and J dropped 3 bases, with 15 bases sitting between them. The germline CDR1 and CDR2 sequences are MDHEN and SYDVKM.

This clone has more than one count but fewer than ten. The rearrangement links TRBV4-3 to TRBJ2-7; D is undetermined. From germline, CDR1 is LGHNA and CDR2 YSLEER. With 0 bases removed from V and 3 bases from J, the gap between germline ends came to 6 bases. CDR3 size: 13 residues. The CDR3 here is CASSQDRGYEQYF. The CDR3 DNA follows: TGCGCCAGCAGCCAAGATCGAGGCTACGAGCAGTACTTC.

In its sample, this clone was seen once. The rearrangement uses TRBV6-1 and TRBJ1-4; perhaps TRBD1 as D (5 bases). The germline gives CDR1 MNHNS, CDR2 SASEGT. The CDR3 spans 13 residues. V lost 6 bases and J 8 bases, leaving 13 bases between the germline ends. Here the CDR3 DNA reads TGTGCCAGCAGGGACAAAGGATTAGAAAAACTGTTTTTT. It codes for CASRDKGLEKLFF.

V is TRBV5-8 and J is TRBJ1-5; D is unclear. In germline, CDR1 is SGHTS, CDR2 YDEGEE. The CDR3 is 13 amino acids. V was clipped by 4 bases and J by 0 bases, with 5 bases between them. Here the CDR3 DNA reads TGTGCCAGCAGCCCCATTAGCAATCAGCCCCAGCATTTT. Protein: CASSPISNQPQHF.

The J gene is TRBJ1-1, the V gene TRBV6-5; D ambiguous. The CDR3 consists of 13 residues. In germline, CDR1 is MNHEY, CDR2 SVGAGI. Trimming removed 10 bases from V and 3 bases from J, with 15 bases in between. CDR3 residues: CATSGVGDTEAFF. CDR3 nucleotide sequence: TGTGCCACCTCCGGAGTGGGAGACACTGAAGCTTTCTTT.

The chain is built from TRBV5-6 and TRBJ2-7; TRBD2 matches at 9 bases. CDR3 length equals 17 residues. Germline CDR1 SGHDT, CDR2 YYEEEE. Unmatched junction bases numbered 10, after V lost 0 bases and J lost 3 bases. The CDR3 nucleotides read TGTGCCAGCAGCTTGGAACTAGCGGGTCGGATTTACTACGAGCAGTACTTC. Protein product: CASSLELAGRIYYEQYF.

The chain recombines TRBV5-1 with TRBJ2-1; 10 bases line up with TRBD2. Germline V gene data show CDR1 as SGHRS and CDR2 as YFSETQ. V lost 4 bases to trimming and J lost 4 bases; unmatched junction nucleotides: 5. CDR3 length equals 15 residues. CDR3 DNA: TGCGCCAGCAGCCCCGGGACTAGCGTGTACAATGAGCAGTTCTTC. Translating gives CASSPGTSVYNEQFF. Drawing the rest from reference TRBV5-1 and TRBJ2-1, the complete variable domain is KAGVTQTPRYLIKTRGQQVTLSCSPISGHRSVSWYQQTPGQGLQFLFEYFSETQRNKGNFPGRFSGRQFSNSRSEMNVSTLELGDSALYLCASSPGTSVYNEQFFGPGTRLTVL.